This T cell receptor (beta chain) was observed in a study of T cell responses to AZD1222 COVID-19 vaccine. Notes on the study in general: Repertoire collection took place solely once the T cell response had peaked. Spike was spanned by vaccine-associated CD4 TCRs, which were dominant at 160-218 and 743-854.

CDR1 WSHSY and CDR2 SAAADI come from the germline V gene. Trimming pared 6 bases from V and 3 bases from J, leaving 18 bases between. The CDR3 is 16 amino acids. Note on this clone: The target antigen is unknown.

The data were produced by immunoSEQ multiplex PCR, yet TCRdb's version contains in-frame clones alone and is incomplete. The sample holds 100,000 to 150,000 clones, about 90% seen once. This specimen was peripheral blood, taken on day 0 of MenACWY control vaccination. The V gene is TRBV10-2, the J gene TRBJ2-4; a possible D gene is TRBD2 (5 bases). The TCR sequence derives from an adult in good health. The CDR3 nucleotides read TGCGCCAGCAGGGTGGAGGCAGGAGCCTACAAAAACATTCAGTACTTC. It specifies CASRVEAGAYKNIQYF.